The 6 T cell receptor beta chains reported below all come from one sample, sequenced in a study of early T cells in non-severe SARS-CoV-2 infection. Each CDR3 protein is one row after TCRdb ran MiXCR on the 5' RACE reads. The sample lists tens of thousands of distinct CDR3 sequences, approximately 5% occurring once. The sample was whole blood. These receptors all stem from an adult who was a healthcare worker with PCR-confirmed SARS-CoV-2 infection or an uninfected control (not recorded which).

This clonotype was detected many times. The chain couples TRBV20-1 to TRBJ2-3; 7 positions agree with TRBD2. The germline gives CDR1 DFQATT, CDR2 SNEGSKA (reference sequence). The trim removed 6 bases at V and 1 base at J, leaving 7 bases unmatched. This CDR3 has 14 residues. CDR3 amino acids: CSAPLAGGTDTQYF. The CDR3 region has the DNA TGCAGTGCCCCCCTGGCGGGGGGCACAGATACGCAGTATTTT.

Ten or more counts support this clonotype. J is TRBJ2-5 and V is TRBV9; 9 bases fit TRBD1. The junction had 6 bases not matched to a gene; V was cut back by 4 bases and J by 2 bases. The CDR3 consists of 15 residues. Germline assignment: CDR1 SGDLS and CDR2 YYNGEE. The CDR3 coding sequence is TGTGCCAGCAGCCCTCACAGGGGGCAACAAGAGACCCAGTACTTC. Amino acid sequence: CASSPHRGQQETQYF.

The CDR3 here is CAWIPKGSSYEQYF. As DNA, the CDR3 is TGTGCCTGGATCCCCAAGGGGAGCTCCTACGAGCAGTACTTC. The chain links TRBV30 to TRBJ2-7; possibly TRBD1 or TRBD2 for D (5 bases each). The CDR3 totals 14 residues. The germline CDR1 and CDR2 sequences are GTSNPN and SVGIG (reference sequence). V gave up 4 bases and J gave up 0 bases, with 13 bases separating them.

In its sample, this clonotype was seen a few times. The gene calls are TRBV5-1 and TRBJ2-5; D not certain. The CDR3 consists of 14 residues. The V gene lost 0 bases and the J gene lost 5 bases, with 11 bases spanning the gap. Germline V gene data show CDR1 as SGHRS and CDR2 as YFSETQ. DNA for the CDR3: TGCGCCAGCAGCTTGGGGAGCCGGCCGGAGACCCAGTACTTC. Its protein product is CASSLGSRPETQYF.

This clonotype came up many times. The chain joins TRBV5-1 to TRBJ1-1; possibly TRBD1 for D (5 bases). Germline lookup yields CDR1 SGHRS and CDR2 YFSETQ. With 4 bases removed from V and 3 bases from J, the gap between germline ends came to 16 bases. The CDR3 is 15 amino acids. In DNA, the CDR3 is TGCGCCAGCAGCCCCGATTCTGGGGGTTACACTGAAGCTTTCTTT. Protein: CASSPDSGGYTEAFF.

This rearrangement joins TRBV6-2 or TRBV6-3 to TRBJ1-5; D unclear. Germline V gives CDR1 MNHEY, CDR2 SVGEGT. The CDR3 is 14 residues long. Trimming removed 6 bases from V and 3 bases from J, with 12 bases in between. DNA of the CDR3: TGTGCCAGCAGATGGGCGTGGGTCAATCAGCCCCAGCATTTT. Translating it yields CASRWAWVNQPQHF.